This T cell receptor beta chain was documented in a study of tumor and adjacent non-tumor tissue in lung cancer. Study-level background: Patients comprised 12 adenocarcinoma, a couple of squamous cell carcinoma and 1 small cell lung cancer. Each sample yielded around 4 million productive TCRbeta reads on average.

The library came from three nested PCR rounds adapted from ARM-PCR protocols. TCRdb re-called the multiplex PCR reads with MiXCR, one entry per CDR3 protein. The table records 100,000 or so distinct CDR3 sequences, 60% to 80% of them present only once. This clonotype was seen a few times. A read error may account for a junction end that differs from germline. No cell sorting was done before RNA was extracted from the tissue. Distant lung tissue was collected more than 3 cm away from the tumor edge. Between August and November 2014, newly diagnosed, chemotherapy-naive lung cancer patients underwent thoracic surgery in China. The CDR3 covers 13 residues. CDR1 and CDR2 (germline): SGHAT, FQNNGV.

This chain uses TRBV11-2 with TRBJ2-7; tentative D call: TRBD2 (7 bases). Sequenced: distant non-tumor lung tissue. The receptor was derived from a man aged 25 to 45 with non-small cell lung cancer. The CDR3 protein is CASRPAGAYGQYF. CDR3 DNA: TGTGCCAGCAGGCCGGCGGGGGCCTACGGGCAGTACTTC.